One T cell receptor (beta chain) is described in this entry. This sample is part of a study of blood T cell repertoires in COVID-19. Repertoires were generated with immunoSEQ multiplex PCR, while TCRdb's copy carries only in-frame clones and drops some. The repertoire holds 200,000 to 250,000 clones, with about 87% as singletons. V lost 6 bases and J lost 3; bases outside the gene matches: 12. Germline CDR1 SEHNR, CDR2 FQNEAQ (reference sequence). The CDR3 contains 16 residues. The sequence derives from a woman aged 25 to 45 who had been exposed to COVID-19. This chain joins TRBV7-9 and TRBJ2-7; 9 bases map to TRBD1. The material sequenced was PBMCs or T cells enriched from blood (not recorded which). For the CDR3, the DNA is TGTGCCAGCAGTGACATAAGGACAGGGGTAAACTACGAGCAGTACTTC. This translates into CASSDIRTGVNYEQYF.